This T cell receptor beta chain emerged from a study of long-term antiretroviral therapy in people with HIV. Findings and limits, study-wide: The study found that diversity rose after ART but stayed below transplant donor controls. Clones expanded before ART dominated the repertoire at all time points.

The CDR3 length is 16 residues. Trimming removed 0 bases from V and 2 bases from J, with 12 bases in between. Per the germline V gene, CDR1 is MNHEY and CDR2 is SVGAGI. The immunoSEQ assay was v3.0, run at survey level. TCRdb keeps only in-frame clones here, not all; method: immunoSEQ multiplex PCR. The sample shows tens of thousands of clones, approximately 80% of them seen only once. On this clone: The antigen is not known.

The chain couples TRBV6-5 to TRBJ2-3; tentatively, D is TRBD2 (5 bases). The sample consisted of unsorted PBMCs, taken 2.7 to 2.9 years after starting antiretroviral therapy. The receptor was derived from a man aged 25-40 years with HIV. DNA for the CDR3: TGTGCCAGCAGTTACTCGGTTCTAGCCACCACAGATACGCAGTATTTT. Amino acids: CASSYSVLATTDTQYF.